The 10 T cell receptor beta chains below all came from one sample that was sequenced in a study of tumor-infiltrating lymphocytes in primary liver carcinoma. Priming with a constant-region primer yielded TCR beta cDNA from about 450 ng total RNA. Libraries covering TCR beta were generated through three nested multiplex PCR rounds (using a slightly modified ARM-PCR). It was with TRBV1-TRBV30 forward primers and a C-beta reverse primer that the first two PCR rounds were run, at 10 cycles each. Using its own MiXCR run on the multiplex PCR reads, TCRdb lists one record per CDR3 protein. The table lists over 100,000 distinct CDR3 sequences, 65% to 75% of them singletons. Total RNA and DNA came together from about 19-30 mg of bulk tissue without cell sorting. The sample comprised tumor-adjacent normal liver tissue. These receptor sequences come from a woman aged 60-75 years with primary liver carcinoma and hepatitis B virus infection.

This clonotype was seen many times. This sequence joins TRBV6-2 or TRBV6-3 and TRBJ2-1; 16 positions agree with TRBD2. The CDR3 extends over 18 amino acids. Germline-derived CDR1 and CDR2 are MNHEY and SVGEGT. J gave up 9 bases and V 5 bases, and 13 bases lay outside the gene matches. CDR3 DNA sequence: TGTGCCAGCAGTAACCCCCTCGGGACTAGCGGGAGGGGAGGTGAGCAGTTCTTC. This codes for CASSNPLGTSGRGGEQFF.

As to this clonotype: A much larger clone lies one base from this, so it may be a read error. CDR3: CASSSNRDWDNEQFF. Here the CDR3 DNA reads TGTGCCAGCAGTAGCAACCGGGACTGGGACAATGAGCAGTTCTTC. The V and J genes are TRBV28 and TRBJ2-1; D is possibly TRBD2 (6 bases). V was shortened by 5 bases and J by 5 bases, with 16 bases between the two germline ends. Germline V gene lookup returns CDR1 MDHEN and CDR2 SYDVKM. The CDR3 is 15 residues long.

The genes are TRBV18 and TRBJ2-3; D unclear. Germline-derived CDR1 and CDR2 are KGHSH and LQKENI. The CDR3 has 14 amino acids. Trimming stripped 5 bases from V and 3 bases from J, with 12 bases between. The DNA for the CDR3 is TGTGCCAGCTCATCAACAGAGTGGACAGATACGCAGTATTTT. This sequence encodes CASSSTEWTDTQYF.

The CDR3 protein is CASSGRDMAFYEQYF. CDR3 nucleotides: TGTGCCAGCAGTGGGCGGGACATGGCATTCTACGAGCAGTACTTC. This chain links TRBV6-6 with TRBJ2-7; either TRBD1 or TRBD2 may fit D (6 bases each). Germline values: CDR1 MNHNY, CDR2 SVGAGI (reference sequence). Trimming stripped 5 bases from V and 3 bases from J, with 17 bases between. The CDR3 loop spans 15 amino acids.

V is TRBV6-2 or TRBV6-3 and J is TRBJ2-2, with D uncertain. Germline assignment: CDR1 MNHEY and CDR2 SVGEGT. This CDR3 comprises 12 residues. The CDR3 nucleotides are TGTGCTGGATTGACGCCGGCGTGGGAGCTGTTTTTT. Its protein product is CAGLTPAWELFF.

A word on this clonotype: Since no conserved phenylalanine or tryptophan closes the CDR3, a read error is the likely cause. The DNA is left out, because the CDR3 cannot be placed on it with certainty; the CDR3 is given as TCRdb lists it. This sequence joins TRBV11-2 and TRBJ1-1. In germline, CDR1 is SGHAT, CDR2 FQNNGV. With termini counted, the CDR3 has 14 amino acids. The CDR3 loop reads CATSLIRGNTEAFY.

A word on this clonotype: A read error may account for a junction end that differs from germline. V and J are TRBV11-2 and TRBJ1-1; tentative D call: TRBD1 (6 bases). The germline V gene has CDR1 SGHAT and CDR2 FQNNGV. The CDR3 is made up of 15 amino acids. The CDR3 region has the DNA TGTGCCAACAGCTTAGATCCGGGGGCAGGAGCTGATGCTTTCTTT. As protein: CANSLDPGAGADAFF.

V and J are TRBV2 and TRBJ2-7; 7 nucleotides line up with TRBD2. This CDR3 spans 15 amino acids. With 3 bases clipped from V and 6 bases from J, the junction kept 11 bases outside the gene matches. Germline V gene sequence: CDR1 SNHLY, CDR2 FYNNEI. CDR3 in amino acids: CASSEAGLKSSEQYF. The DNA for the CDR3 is TGTGCCAGCAGTGAGGCGGGACTAAAGTCAAGCGAGCAGTACTTC. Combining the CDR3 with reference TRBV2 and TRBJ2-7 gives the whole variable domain EPEVTQTPSHQVTQMGQEVILRCVPISNHLYFYWYRQILGQKVEFLVSFYNNEISEKSEIFDDQFSVERPDGSNFTLKIRSTKLEDSAMYFCASSEAGLKSSEQYFGPGTRLTVT.

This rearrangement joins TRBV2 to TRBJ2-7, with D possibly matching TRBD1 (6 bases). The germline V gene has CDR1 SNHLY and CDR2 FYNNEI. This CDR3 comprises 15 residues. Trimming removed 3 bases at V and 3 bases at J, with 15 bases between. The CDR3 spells CASSDQGSRIYEQYF. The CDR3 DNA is TGTGCCAGCAGTGATCAGGGGAGCCGGATCTACGAGCAGTACTTC.

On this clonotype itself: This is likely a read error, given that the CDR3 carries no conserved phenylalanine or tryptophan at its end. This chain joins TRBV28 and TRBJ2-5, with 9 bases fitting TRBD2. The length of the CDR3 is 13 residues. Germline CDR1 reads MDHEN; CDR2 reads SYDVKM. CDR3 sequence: CASSGTSWETQYI. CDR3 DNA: TGTGCCAGCAGTGGGACTAGCTGGGAGACTCAGTACATC.